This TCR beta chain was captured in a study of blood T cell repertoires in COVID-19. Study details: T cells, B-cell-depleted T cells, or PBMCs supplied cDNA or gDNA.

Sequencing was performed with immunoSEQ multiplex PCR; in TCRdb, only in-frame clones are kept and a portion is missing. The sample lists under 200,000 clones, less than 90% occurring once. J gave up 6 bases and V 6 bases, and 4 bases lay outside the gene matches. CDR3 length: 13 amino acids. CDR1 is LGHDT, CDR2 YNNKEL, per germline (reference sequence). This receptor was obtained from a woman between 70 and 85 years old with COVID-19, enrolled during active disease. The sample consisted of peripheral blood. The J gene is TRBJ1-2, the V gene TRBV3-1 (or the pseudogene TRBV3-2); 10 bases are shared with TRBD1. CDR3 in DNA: TGTGCCAGCAGGCAGACAGGGGGCAATGGCTACACCTTC. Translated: CASRQTGGNGYTF.